The clone carrying this T cell receptor beta chain was seen only a few times. What it binds is not known. Expressed TCRB transcripts were sequenced, since all the RNA that had been isolated was reverse transcribed. Profiled with immunoSEQ multiplex PCR; TCRdb holds only in-frame clones, not every one. Among under 950,000 clones listed, roughly a sixth were seen once. The collection from each donor was one heparinised blood draw averaging roughly 100 mL. The source of the sample is a study of beta chain features in type 1 diabetes. Study summary: Sorted cells, 90 million to 130 million in number, were examined across all samples. Study-level points and caveats: Compared to healthy donors, patients appeared to have naive, central memory and Treg TCRB repertoires that were more alike. Cells with high TCR expression could be over-represented by cDNA sequencing.

V lost 0 bases to trimming and J lost 5 bases, with 11 bases between them. The CDR3 covers 15 residues. The germline V gene encodes CDR1 LGHNA and CDR2 YNFKEQ. The sequence was collected from a woman between 18 and 29 years old in good health. The chain links TRBV4-2 to TRBJ1-5, with D uncertain. The sequenced sample was naive CD4+ T cells from blood. The CDR3 is CASSQEWIGYQPQHF. CDR3 DNA: TGTGCCAGCAGCCAAGAGTGGATAGGGTATCAGCCCCAGCATTTT.